Below, one T cell receptor (beta chain) is given with its context. How the authors handled the data: The assay estimated nucleated cells by amplifying reference gene primers. Generated by immunoSEQ multiplex PCR, the TCRdb table keeps only in-frame clones and is missing some. The V and J calls and clone size are taken from that table; D and trimming were inferred from the DNA. The profile shows more than 60,000 clones, around 87% of them singletons. V shed 2 bases, J shed 7 bases, and the junction held 4 bases outside the gene matches. The V gene's germline CDR1 is SGHTA and CDR2 FQGTGA. The CDR3 length is 14 residues. This specimen comes from a study of blood T cell repertoires in COVID-19. Whole-study context: Whether acute or convalescent, the COVID-19 samples came from the United States, Italy and Spain. PBMCs, B-cell-depleted T cells, or T cells were the source of the cDNA or gDNA that made up the material.

The rearrangement joins TRBV7-3 to TRBJ2-1, with 8 bases matching TRBD2. The clonotype was recovered from a man between 60 and 70 years old with acute or convalescent COVID-19. The sample comprised peripheral blood. In DNA, the CDR3 is TGTGCCAGCAGCTTAGGCGGGGGGAAAAATGAGCAGTTCTTC. This translates into CASSLGGGKNEQFF.